These 10 T cell receptor beta chains came from one sample sequenced in a study of CD8 T cells in ankylosing spondylitis. Study results and limitations: The study identified a TCR beta motif of under ten highly homologous variants that appeared characteristic of ankylosing spondylitis blood.

TCRdb reprocessed the 5' RACE reads via MiXCR and lists one record per CDR3 protein. The sample shows about 440,000 distinct CDR3 sequences, roughly 15% of them seen only once. Antigens of these TCRs are unknown. Sequencing was performed on blood, either unsorted or a sorted T cell fraction (not recorded which). Receptor source: a male donor with ankylosing spondylitis.

This sequence joins TRBV5-1 and TRBJ2-3; D is possibly TRBD2 (5 bases). The length of the CDR3 is 14 residues. Trimming pared 5 bases from V and 3 bases from J, leaving 13 bases between. Per the germline V gene, CDR1 is SGHRS and CDR2 is YFSETQ. CDR3 DNA sequence: TGCGCCAGCAGGCCCGCACTAGAGACAGATACGCAGTATTTT. Its translation is CASRPALETDTQYF. Variable domain in full (rest from reference TRBV5-1 and TRBJ2-3): KAGVTQTPRYLIKTRGQQVTLSCSPISGHRSVSWYQQTPGQGLQFLFEYFSETQRNKGNFPGRFSGRQFSNSRSEMNVSTLELGDSALYLCASRPALETDTQYFGPGTRLTVL.

The rearrangement links TRBV24-1 to TRBJ2-7; perhaps TRBD2 as D (5 bases). Trimming cost V 2 bases and J 2 bases, with 15 bases left between them. The germline V gene encodes CDR1 KGHDR and CDR2 SFDVKD. The CDR3 is 16 amino acids. CDR3 nucleotides: TGTGCCACCAGTGATTATTGGACTCCCGTCCCCTACGAGCAGTACTTC. It yields the protein CATSDYWTPVPYEQYF.

V usage is TRBV11-2 and J usage is TRBJ2-4; D remains unclear. Germline V CDR1 and CDR2: SGHAT, FQNNGV. The CDR3 sequence is 13 residues long. The germline V and J ends were trimmed by 1 base and 6 bases, with 7 bases remaining between them. The CDR3 loop reads CASSLGGLNIQYF. The CDR3, as DNA: TGTGCCAGCAGCTTAGGGGGTTTAAACATTCAGTACTTC.

The chain links TRBV12-3 or TRBV12-4 to TRBJ2-3; D is undetermined. The germline V and J ends were trimmed by 6 bases and 5 bases, with 12 bases remaining between them. The CDR3 contains 13 residues. CDR3: CASRPNLVDTQYF. CDR3 nucleotide sequence: TGTGCCAGCAGGCCTAATTTAGTAGATACGCAGTATTTT.

The chain links TRBV11-2 to TRBJ2-7, with TRBD2 matching over 8 bases. Unmatched junction bases numbered 12, after V lost 2 bases and J lost 3 bases. Per germline, CDR1 SGHAT and CDR2 FQNNGV. The CDR3 totals 17 residues. This CDR3 is CASSLTSGKRGFYEQYF. The CDR3 nucleotides read TGTGCCAGCAGCTTAACTAGCGGCAAACGGGGATTCTACGAGCAGTACTTC. Together with reference TRBV11-2 and TRBJ2-7, the CDR3 gives the full variable domain: EAGVAQSPRYKIIEKRQSVAFWCNPISGHATLYWYQQILGQGPKLLIQFQNNGVVDDSQLPKDRFSAERLKGVDSTLKIQPAKLEDSAVYLCASSLTSGKRGFYEQYFGPGTRLTVT.

The chain recombines TRBV7-8 with TRBJ2-3; the D gene is possibly TRBD1 (6 bases). Trimming pared 4 bases from V and 0 bases from J, leaving 11 bases between. The CDR3 is made up of 15 amino acids. Germline loops: CDR1 SGHVS, CDR2 FQNEAQ. The CDR3, as DNA: TGTGCCAGCAGCTCCCGGGACACGAGCACAGATACGCAGTATTTT. Translation gives CASSSRDTSTDTQYF.

The V call is TRBV4-2, the J call TRBJ2-2; D assignment may be TRBD1 or TRBD2 (5 bases each). Trimming cost V 4 bases and J 1 base, with 22 bases left between them. Germline CDR1 LGHNA, CDR2 YNFKEQ. This CDR3 spans 19 amino acids. The CDR3 region is CASSPFGTWGALNTGELFF. In DNA form, the CDR3 reads TGTGCCAGCAGCCCCTTCGGGACCTGGGGAGCCCTGAACACCGGGGAGCTGTTTTTT.

A few counts support this clonotype. The V and J genes are TRBV4-1 and TRBJ2-2, with D unresolved. CDR1 is MGHRA, CDR2 YSYEKL, per germline. This CDR3 is 12 amino acids long. V lost 10 bases, J lost 6 bases, and 12 bases lay in between. CDR3 in DNA: TGCGCCACCAAGGTTTTCCCCGGGGAGCTGTTTTTT. It codes for CATKVFPGELFF.

This chain links TRBV5-5 with TRBJ2-5; TRBD2 aligns across 10 bases. The trim removed 7 bases at V and 2 bases at J, leaving 11 bases unmatched. The CDR3 extends over 16 amino acids. The germline gives CDR1 SGHKS, CDR2 YYEKEE (reference sequence). CDR3 sequence reads: CASERGVTSGQETQYF. CDR3 in DNA: TGTGCCAGCGAGCGGGGCGTGACTAGCGGGCAAGAGACCCAGTACTTC. Supplemented by reference TRBV5-5 and TRBJ2-5, the full variable domain reads DAGVTQSPTHLIKTRGQQVTLRCSPISGHKSVSWYQQVLGQGPQFIFQYYEKEERGRGNFPDRFSARQFPNYSSELNVNALLLGDSALYLCASERGVTSGQETQYFGPGTRLLVL.

This clonotype has only a few counts. The rearrangement uses TRBV3-1 and TRBJ1-5, with a weak D call TRBD1 (6 bases). The V gene lost 1 base and the J gene lost 6 bases, with 16 bases spanning the gap. This CDR3 is built from 16 residues. Looked up from germline, CDR1 is LGHDT and CDR2 is YNNKEL (reference sequence). CDR3 protein: CASSQGYRASPQPQHF. DNA of the CDR3: TGTGCCAGCAGCCAAGGTTACAGGGCTTCGCCTCAGCCCCAGCATTTT.